This T cell receptor (beta chain) originates from a study of cytomegalovirus exposure and HLA in healthy donors. Donors were nominally healthy when sampled, though unrecorded immune exposures were likely. The CDR3 has 15 residues. The PCR made use of 60 Vbeta and 13 Jbeta primers. Data came from immunoSEQ multiplex PCR; TCRdb stores just in-frame clones and leaves some out. The sample lists around 190,000 clones, about 84% occurring once. The TCR was taken from a woman aged 25 to 45 in good health and CMV-seropositive. The V call is TRBV21-1, the J call TRBJ2-7; the table's D call of TRBD2 was not tested on the DNA. TRBV21-1 is listed as a pseudogene. The sample consisted of PBMCs. Written as DNA, the CDR3 is TGTGCCAGCAGCACCCTACTAGGCGGGGCGGCCGAGCAGTACTTC. The encoded protein is CASSTLLGGAAEQYF.